These 26 T cell receptor beta chains originate from one sample sequenced in a study of blood T cell repertoires in COVID-19. The repertoire was sequenced with immunoSEQ multiplex PCR; TCRdb's copy has only in-frame clones and lacks some. The profile shows approximately 100,000 clones, around 80% of them singletons. Sequencing input: peripheral blood. The receptor set was obtained from a human donor in a cohort sampled during active or convalescent COVID-19.

The V and J genes are TRBV19 and TRBJ2-1; D is uncertain. This CDR3 region has 13 residues. CDR1 LNHDA and CDR2 SQIVND come from the germline V gene (reference sequence). V lost 5 bases and J lost 6, with 11 bases in between. CDR3 region: CASSVYSVNEQFF. For the CDR3, the DNA is TGTGCCAGTAGTGTATATAGTGTCAATGAGCAGTTCTTC.

This sequence joins TRBV9 and TRBJ1-2, with D unresolved. Per germline, CDR1 SGDLS and CDR2 YYNGEE. The V gene lost 3 bases and the J gene lost 4 bases, with 16 bases spanning the gap. This CDR3 region has 15 residues. The CDR3 reads CASSGYPGATYGYTF. CDR3 coding DNA: TGTGCCAGCAGCGGATACCCGGGAGCCACCTATGGCTACACCTTC.

This clone was seen only once. This rearrangement joins TRBV25-1 to TRBJ2-3, with D maybe TRBD2 (5 bases). Trimming took off 6 bases at V and 6 bases at J, with 10 bases between the two ends. CDR1 is MGHDK, CDR2 SYGVNS, per germline. This CDR3 contains 12 residues. CDR3 region: CASRHTSDTQYF. CDR3 DNA sequence: TGTGCCAGCAGACACACTAGTGATACGCAGTATTTT.

The chain joins TRBV5-4 to TRBJ1-2; 10 positions match TRBD1. V lost 5 bases, J lost 8 bases, and 12 bases stayed unmatched. Germline values: CDR1 SGHNT, CDR2 YYREEE (reference sequence). This CDR3 region has 15 residues. CDR3 sequence: CASSPDRGLPEGYTF. The CDR3 DNA sequence: TGTGCCAGCAGTCCGGACAGGGGGTTACCAGAGGGCTACACCTTC.

The rearrangement links TRBV14 to TRBJ2-7; D possibly corresponds to TRBD1 (6 bases). Germline CDR1 SGHDN, CDR2 FVKESK. The length of the CDR3 is 16 residues. The V end was cut by 3 bases, the J end by 0 bases, with 15 bases between. The CDR3 is CASSHRQVPSSYEQYF. The CDR3 coding sequence is TGTGCCAGCAGCCATCGACAGGTACCCAGCTCCTACGAGCAGTACTTC.

The rearrangement links TRBV11-1 to TRBJ2-7, with 8 bases aligning to TRBD1. With V trimmed by 5 bases and J by 2 bases, 11 bases remained unmatched. The CDR3 length is 16 residues. The germline V gene has CDR1 SGHAT and CDR2 FQDESV (reference sequence). CDR3 in amino acids: CASSHRGDRKAYEQYF. CDR3 DNA sequence: TGTGCCAGCAGCCACAGAGGGGACAGGAAAGCCTACGAGCAGTACTTC.

The chain joins TRBV18 to TRBJ1-1; no clear D gene. Looked up from germline, CDR1 is KGHSH and CDR2 is LQKENI. V lost 2 bases to trimming and J lost 2 bases, with 9 bases between them. This CDR3 has 14 amino acids. This CDR3 reads CASSPGLINTEAFF. CDR3 sequence (DNA): TGTGCCAGCTCACCAGGGCTTATTAACACTGAAGCTTTCTTT.

The chain joins TRBV19 to TRBJ2-2; no clear D gene. Trimming took off 7 bases at V and 6 bases at J, with 15 bases between the two ends. Germline V CDR1 and CDR2: LNHDA, SQIVND (reference sequence). The CDR3 spans 14 residues. The CDR3 coding sequence is TGTGCCAGTACCACCTTAAGAGCATCCGGGGAGCTGTTTTTT. Protein: CASTTLRASGELFF.

The chain recombines TRBV18 with TRBJ1-4; tentative D call: TRBD1 (6 bases). The CDR3 has 15 residues. V lost 2 bases and J 12 bases, leaving 19 bases between the germline ends. Germline loops: CDR1 KGHSH, CDR2 LQKENI. The CDR3 sequence is CASSPSLGAGLQLFF. The CDR3 DNA is TGTGCCAGCTCACCAAGCTTGGGGGCTGGGCTGCAACTGTTTTTT.

V gene TRBV19 combines with J gene TRBJ1-2, with a possible D match to TRBD1 (5 bases). V was trimmed by 5 bases and J by 4 bases, leaving 17 bases between them. Germline-derived CDR1 and CDR2 are LNHDA and SQIVND (reference sequence). The CDR3 consists of 15 residues. In DNA form, the CDR3 reads TGTGCCAGTAGTGCTACAGGAGCCACAGGCTATGGCTACACCTTC. Protein: CASSATGATGYGYTF.

The V gene is TRBV9, the J gene TRBJ1-6; possibly TRBD1 for D (6 bases). The length of the CDR3 is 16 residues. Germline loops: CDR1 SGDLS, CDR2 YYNGEE. V was shortened by 3 bases and J by 7 bases, with 17 bases between the two germline ends. This CDR3 is CASSALPTQGNSPLHF. The CDR3 DNA is TGTGCCAGCAGCGCCCTTCCGACGCAGGGGAATTCACCCCTCCACTTT.

The chain carries TRBV5-1 and TRBJ2-1; D gene uncertain. The CDR3 spans 16 residues. With 2 bases removed from V and 3 bases from J, the gap between germline ends came to 15 bases. CDR1 is SGHRS and CDR2 is YFSETQ in the germline V gene. The CDR3 region is CASSLATTLNYNEQFF. DNA for the CDR3: TGCGCCAGCAGCTTAGCCACTACGCTCAACTACAATGAGCAGTTCTTC. The variable domain in full, completed from reference TRBV5-1 and TRBJ2-1, reads KAGVTQTPRYLIKTRGQQVTLSCSPISGHRSVSWYQQTPGQGLQFLFEYFSETQRNKGNFPGRFSGRQFSNSRSEMNVSTLELGDSALYLCASSLATTLNYNEQFFGPGTRLTVL.

V and J are TRBV5-1 and TRBJ2-2; 9 bases align to TRBD1. Germline CDR1 is SGHRS and CDR2 is YFSETQ. The CDR3 loop spans 14 amino acids. With V trimmed by 7 bases and J by 6 bases, 7 bases remained unmatched. For the CDR3, the DNA is TGCGCCAGCCTGTTGGGGACAGGGTCCGGGGAGCTGTTTTTT. Its protein is CASLLGTGSGELFF. The full variable domain, rest sourced from reference TRBV5-1 and TRBJ2-2, is KAGVTQTPRYLIKTRGQQVTLSCSPISGHRSVSWYQQTPGQGLQFLFEYFSETQRNKGNFPGRFSGRQFSNSRSEMNVSTLELGDSALYLCASLLGTGSGELFFGEGSRLTVL.

J is TRBJ1-5 and V is TRBV21-1. TRBV21-1 is termed a pseudogene. This CDR3 contains 19 residues. The CDR3: CASSKANIVLPGPNQPQHF. DNA of the CDR3: TGTGCCAGCAGCAAAGCCAACATCGTCTTGCCGGGTCCCAATCAGCCCCAGCATTTT.

The V and J genes are TRBV28 and TRBJ2-7, with 7 positions matching TRBD2. V lost 8 bases to trimming and J lost 3 bases; unmatched junction nucleotides: 10. The CDR3 covers 14 residues. Germline CDR1 and CDR2: MDHEN and SYDVKM. CDR3 sequence reads: CASCPGGTLYEQYF. In DNA form, the CDR3 reads TGTGCCAGCTGCCCGGGGGGAACCCTCTACGAGCAGTACTTC. Supplemented by reference TRBV28 and TRBJ2-7, the full variable domain reads DVKVTQSSRYLVKRTGEKVFLECVQDMDHENMFWYRQDPGLGLRLIYFSYDVKMKEKGDIPEGYSVSREKKERFSLILESASTNQTSMYLCASCPGGTLYEQYFGPGTRLTVT.

This clone was detected only a few times. The sample carries other DNA sequences with the same CDR3. The chain carries TRBV24-1 and TRBJ1-5, with D unclear. The CDR3 is 16 amino acids. Germline values: CDR1 KGHDR, CDR2 SFDVKD. Trimming removed 3 bases from V and 1 base from J, with 12 bases in between. CDR3 coding DNA: TGTGCCACCAGTGATCCGACTGGAGGGAGCAATCAGCCCCAGCATTTT. Protein sequence: CATSDPTGGSNQPQHF.

This clone was recorded a few times. CDR3 residues: CSVGTGYPVYEQYF. The CDR3 DNA is TGCAGCGTTGGCACGGGATACCCAGTCTACGAGCAGTACTTC. The chain couples TRBV29-1 to TRBJ2-7; tentative D call: TRBD2 (5 bases). Germline CDR1 and CDR2: SQVTM and ANQGSEA. The CDR3 loop spans 14 amino acids. The germline V and J ends were trimmed by 4 bases and 3 bases, with 16 bases remaining between them.

In this sample, this clone turned up a few times. The rearrangement links TRBV19 to TRBJ2-7, with 10 nucleotides matching TRBD1. The CDR3 sequence is 14 residues long. CDR1 is LNHDA and CDR2 is SQIVND in the germline V gene (reference sequence). Trimming removed 9 bases from V and 3 bases from J; junction bases left unmatched: 8. This CDR3 reads CASQPTGGIYEQYF. The CDR3 DNA is TGTGCCAGCCAACCGACAGGGGGCATCTACGAGCAGTACTTC.

The chain joins TRBV5-4 to TRBJ2-1, with 16 bases identical to TRBD2. V dropped 4 bases and J dropped 5; count of bases not matched to a gene: 9. CDR1 SGHNT and CDR2 YYREEE come from the germline V gene (reference sequence). This CDR3 spans 18 amino acids. In nucleotides, the CDR3 is TGTGCCAGCAGCCAGGGACTAGCGGGGGGGCCAGCTAACAATGAGCAGTTCTTC. Translating gives CASSQGLAGGPANNEQFF.

The V and J genes are TRBV5-1 and TRBJ1-2; D not certain. The germline V gene has CDR1 SGHRS and CDR2 YFSETQ. The ends were cut back, 4 bases at V and 8 bases at J, with 15 bases in the middle. The CDR3 loop spans 13 amino acids. CDR3 in amino acids: CASSPRTSSGYTF. CDR3 bases: TGCGCCAGCAGCCCAAGGACTAGTAGCGGCTACACCTTC.

About this clone: Germline is not matched at one junction end, which may reflect a read error. This chain links TRBV29-1 with TRBJ2-7; weak D call: TRBD2 (6 bases). Germline CDR1 and CDR2: SQVTM and ANQGSEA. The CDR3 sequence is 12 residues long. CDR3 nucleotides: TGCAGCGGCTCCAGGGACTCCAACGAGCAGTACTTC. Translating it yields CSGSRDSNEQYF.

The V gene is TRBV12-3 or TRBV12-4, the J gene TRBJ2-5; D perhaps matches TRBD1 (6 bases). V was shortened by 6 bases and J by 5 bases, with 13 bases between the two germline ends. CDR3 size: 13 residues. The CDR3 DNA follows: TGTGCCAGCAGGCAACAGGGTCGGGAGACCCAGTACTTC. It yields the protein CASRQQGRETQYF.

The J gene is TRBJ1-1, the V gene TRBV7-9; 9 bases map to TRBD1. V was pared by 5 bases and J by 6 bases, with 10 bases of the junction left unmatched. CDR3 size: 15 residues. CDR1 SEHNR and CDR2 FQNEAQ come from the germline V gene (reference sequence). CDR3: CASSPTTGGRAEAFF. The CDR3 DNA reads as TGTGCCAGCAGCCCGACGACAGGGGGTAGGGCTGAAGCTTTCTTT.

As for this clone: Other DNA variants within this sample encode the same CDR3. The CDR3 protein is CASSSTGSGNTIYF. As DNA, the CDR3 is TGTGCCAGCAGTTCGACAGGGTCTGGAAACACCATATATTTT. The chain couples TRBV6-2 or TRBV6-3 to TRBJ1-3, with TRBD1 matching over 7 bases. The CDR3 consists of 14 residues. Germline loops: CDR1 MNHEY, CDR2 SVGEGT. The V segment lost 4 bases and the J segment 1 base; nucleotides outside the gene matches: 1.

The V gene is TRBV4-1, the J gene TRBJ1-1; D unclear. The CDR3 is 14 amino acids. Per the germline V gene, CDR1 is MGHRA and CDR2 is YSYEKL. Trimming shortened V by 1 base and J by 3 bases, and 9 bases separated the two germline ends. In DNA form, the CDR3 reads TGCGCCAGCAGCCAAGGATCCCGAGACACTGAAGCTTTCTTT. Protein sequence: CASSQGSRDTEAFF.

The CDR3 loop is CASSLAGRENYGYTF. In DNA form, the CDR3 reads TGTGCCAGCAGCTTGGCCGGACGGGAAAACTATGGCTACACCTTC. The chain couples TRBV5-4 to TRBJ1-2; D gene unclear. V lost 0 bases and J lost 2, with 11 bases in between. The CDR3 is 15 amino acids. Germline loops: CDR1 SGHNT, CDR2 YYREEE (reference sequence).